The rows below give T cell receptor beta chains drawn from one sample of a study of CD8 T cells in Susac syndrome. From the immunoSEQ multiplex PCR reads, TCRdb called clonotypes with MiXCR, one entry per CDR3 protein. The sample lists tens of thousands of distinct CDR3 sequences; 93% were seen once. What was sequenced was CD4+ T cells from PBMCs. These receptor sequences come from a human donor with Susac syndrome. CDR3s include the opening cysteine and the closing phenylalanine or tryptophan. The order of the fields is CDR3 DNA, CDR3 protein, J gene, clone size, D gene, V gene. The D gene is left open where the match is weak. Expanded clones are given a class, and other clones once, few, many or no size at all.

CDR3nt: TGTGCCAGCACCTTGGACAGGGGATCCTACAATGAGCAGTTCTTC; CDR3aa: CASTLDRGSYNEQFF; j_gene: TRBJ2-1; abundance: once; d_gene: TRBD1; v_gene: TRBV2
CDR3nt: TGCAGCGTTGAAGACCCCTGGGACAGGGATCAAGAGACCCAGTACTTC; CDR3aa: CSVEDPWDRDQETQYF; j_gene: TRBJ2-5; abundance: -; d_gene: TRBD1; v_gene: TRBV29-1
CDR3nt: TGCAGCGTGCGGTTGGGGTTGAACACTGAAGCTTTCTTT; CDR3aa: CSVRLGLNTEAFF; j_gene: TRBJ1-1; abundance: -; d_gene: -; v_gene: TRBV29-1
CDR3nt: TGTGCCAGTTCAGTGGGGACAGGGGTGGCTGGGGCCAACGTCCTGACTTTC; CDR3aa: CASSVGTGVAGANVLTF; j_gene: TRBJ2-6; abundance: -; d_gene: TRBD1; v_gene: TRBV19
CDR3nt: TGTGCCAGCAGTTTTCTTCCCGGGACAAATGAGCAGTTCTTC; CDR3aa: CASSFLPGTNEQFF; j_gene: TRBJ2-1; abundance: -; d_gene: -; v_gene: TRBV28
CDR3nt: TGTGCCAGCAGCTTAGGTCGCCCCCAGGATGAAGCTTTCTTT; CDR3aa: CASSLGRPQDEAFF; j_gene: TRBJ1-1; abundance: -; d_gene: -; v_gene: TRBV7-9
CDR3nt: TGTGCCAGCAGTTACTCGTGGGGGCAAAACTATGGCTACACCTTC; CDR3aa: CASSYSWGQNYGYTF; j_gene: TRBJ1-2; abundance: once; d_gene: -; v_gene: TRBV6-6
CDR3nt: TGTGCCAGCAGTTTAAGCTCCTACGAGCAGTACTTC; CDR3aa: CASSLSSYEQYF; j_gene: TRBJ2-7; abundance: few; d_gene: -; v_gene: TRBV28
CDR3nt: TGTGCCAGCGTCAGTCCAGGGGTGGGTGTTTTTGAAGCTTTCTTT; CDR3aa: CASVSPGVGVFEAFF; j_gene: TRBJ1-1; abundance: -; d_gene: -; v_gene: TRBV6-5
CDR3nt: TGTGCCAGCAGCTCGGGGATGGTGACAGAAGCTTTCTTT; CDR3aa: CASSSGMVTEAFF; j_gene: TRBJ1-1; abundance: -; d_gene: -; v_gene: TRBV5-4